This is a list of T cell receptor beta chains from one sample in a study of human T cells and chemical hapten exposure. TCRdb used MiXCR to reprocess the RACE reads, holding one entry per CDR3 protein. The table includes around 130,000 distinct CDR3 sequences, approximately 12% detected once. Specimen: whole blood, collected in connection with sensitization to the hapten diphenylcyclopropenone (DPC). All receptors derive from a woman in her forties or fifties with alopecia areata. Some clones in this sample may be carry-over from other donors' samples. Each CDR3 is given with its conserved first and last residue. The D gene is left open where the match is weak. Not every row has a clone size; where given, it reads once, few, many or a size class.

d_gene: .
j_gene: TRBJ1-3
abundance: many
v_gene: TRBV29-1
CDR3aa: CSVEPGAGNTIYF
CDR3nt: TGCAGCGTTGAACCGGGAGCTGGAAACACCATATATTTT

d_gene: .
j_gene: TRBJ2-7
abundance: few
v_gene: TRBV19
CDR3aa: CASSETTGEQYF
CDR3nt: TGTGCCAGTAGTGAGACGACCGGCGAGCAGTACTTC

d_gene: TRBD1
j_gene: TRBJ2-1
abundance: few
v_gene: TRBV29-1
CDR3aa: CSVGPGQVSYNEQFF
CDR3nt: TGCAGCGTTGGCCCGGGACAGGTATCATACAATGAGCAGTTCTTC

d_gene: .
j_gene: TRBJ2-2
abundance: few
v_gene: TRBV24-1
CDR3aa: CATSGARNTGELFF
CDR3nt: TGTGCCACCAGTGGGGCAAGGAACACCGGGGAGCTGTTTTTT

d_gene: .
j_gene: TRBJ2-1
abundance: .
v_gene: TRBV6-2/TRBV6-3
CDR3aa: CASTNPQGGGEQFF
CDR3nt: TGTGCCAGCACCAATCCACAGGGCGGGGGTGAGCAGTTCTTC

d_gene: TRBD2
j_gene: TRBJ2-3
abundance: many
v_gene: TRBV6-5
CDR3aa: CASRFSGSSIAQYF
CDR3nt: TGTGCCAGCAGGTTTAGCGGGAGTAGTATAGCGCAGTATTTT

d_gene: .
j_gene: TRBJ1-1
abundance: .
v_gene: TRBV6-6
CDR3aa: CASSYSTTGPEAFF
CDR3nt: TGTGCCAGCAGTTACTCCACTACCGGGCCTGAAGCTTTCTTT

d_gene: .
j_gene: TRBJ2-3
abundance: few
v_gene: TRBV29-1
CDR3aa: CSVDGSLGDTQYF
CDR3nt: TGCAGCGTTGACGGGTCCCTTGGGGATACGCAGTATTTT

d_gene: TRBD1
j_gene: TRBJ1-5
abundance: .
v_gene: TRBV10-1
CDR3aa: CASRIRDRGRGQPQHF
CDR3nt: TGCGCCAGCAGGATCCGGGACAGGGGGCGCGGTCAGCCCCAGCATTTT

d_gene: .
j_gene: TRBJ2-5
abundance: few
v_gene: TRBV11-3
CDR3aa: CASSLPVTETQYF
CDR3nt: TGTGCCAGCAGCTTGCCAGTCACCGAGACCCAGTACTTC

d_gene: .
j_gene: TRBJ2-7
abundance: many
v_gene: TRBV3-1
CDR3aa: CASSQDGHEQYF
CDR3nt: TGTGCCAGCAGCCAAGACGGACACGAGCAGTACTTC

d_gene: TRBD2
j_gene: TRBJ2-1
abundance: few
v_gene: TRBV27
CDR3aa: CASSSFRGVGNEQFF
CDR3nt: TGTGCCAGCAGTTCCTTCCGGGGGGTAGGCAATGAGCAGTTCTTC

d_gene: .
j_gene: TRBJ1-5
abundance: few
v_gene: TRBV6-2/TRBV6-3
CDR3aa: CASRQDGSSNQPQHF
CDR3nt: TGTGCCAGCAGACAGGACGGGTCTAGCAATCAGCCCCAGCATTTT

d_gene: .
j_gene: TRBJ2-3
abundance: few
v_gene: TRBV2
CDR3aa: CASSTSGPDTQYF
CDR3nt: TGTGCCAGCAGTACCAGCGGGCCAGATACGCAGTATTTT

d_gene: .
j_gene: TRBJ2-3
abundance: few
v_gene: TRBV10-3
CDR3aa: CATGGLSTDTQYF
CDR3nt: TGTGCCACCGGGGGTCTCAGCACAGATACGCAGTATTTT